The 31 T cell receptor beta chains below all came from one sample that was sequenced in a study of cytomegalovirus exposure and HLA in healthy donors. Only in-frame clones appear in the TCRdb table, and some are missing; sequencing was by immunoSEQ multiplex PCR. The repertoire holds 200,000 to 300,000 clones, with about 90% as singletons. Sequencing was carried out using PBMCs. These receptors all stem from a young woman in good health and CMV-seronegative.

The chain carries TRBV5-1 and TRBJ2-7, with TRBD2 matching over 11 bases. Looked up from germline, CDR1 is SGHRS and CDR2 is YFSETQ. The CDR3 has 15 residues. V lost 3 bases and J lost 4; bases outside the gene matches: 6. The DNA of the CDR3 is TGCGCCAGCAGCTCCTTTAGCGGGAGGGCTTACGAGCAGTACTTC. This encodes CASSSFSGRAYEQYF.

This clone has only one observation. Written as DNA, the CDR3 is TGTGCCAGCAGCTCACAGATCTCTGGAAACACCATATATTTT. It is translated as CASSSQISGNTIYF. The chain is built from TRBV7-2 and TRBJ1-3; no definite D call. The V and J ends lost 4 bases and 0 bases respectively, with 7 bases between them. The CDR3 is 14 residues long. Per germline, CDR1 SGHTA and CDR2 FQGNSA.

This chain links TRBV5-6 with TRBJ2-1; 12 positions agree with TRBD2. Per germline, CDR1 SGHDT and CDR2 YYEEEE. The CDR3 has 17 residues. V dropped 3 bases and J dropped 5; count of bases not matched to a gene: 9. The CDR3 DNA follows: TGTGCCAGCAGCTCGGTAGGACTAGCGGGGTCCCACAATGAGCAGTTCTTC. Protein sequence: CASSSVGLAGSHNEQFF. Based on the CDR3 plus reference TRBV5-6 and TRBJ2-1, the full variable domain is DAGVTQSPTHLIKTRGQQVTLRCSPKSGHDTVSWYQQALGQGPQFIFQYYEEEERQRGNFPDRFSGHQFPNYSSELNVNALLLGDSALYLCASSSVGLAGSHNEQFFGPGTRLTVL.

The chain uses TRBV19 and TRBJ2-1; TRBD2 agrees at 8 bases. The germline V gene encodes CDR1 LNHDA and CDR2 SQIVND (reference sequence). The CDR3 contains 16 residues. Unmatched junction bases numbered 12, after V lost 5 bases and J lost 6 bases. The CDR3 reads CASSQPEGLGVNEQFF. CDR3 DNA sequence: TGTGCCAGTAGTCAACCCGAGGGACTAGGTGTCAATGAGCAGTTCTTC.

The J gene is TRBJ2-7, the V gene TRBV9; possibly TRBD2 for D (6 bases). In germline, CDR1 is SGDLS, CDR2 YYNGEE. The CDR3 consists of 13 residues. Trimming took off 1 base at V and 4 bases at J, with 9 bases between the two ends. The CDR3 sequence is CASSVTGGYEQYF. The CDR3 region has the DNA TGTGCCAGCAGCGTAACCGGGGGATACGAGCAGTACTTC. The entire variable domain, with the rest obtained from reference TRBV9 and TRBJ2-7, is as follows: DSGVTQTPKHLITATGQRVTLRCSPRSGDLSVYWYQQSLDQGLQFLIQYYNGEERAKGNILERFSAQQFPDLHSELNLSSLELGDSALYFCASSVTGGYEQYFGPGTRLTVT.

This rearrangement joins TRBV29-1 to TRBJ2-7; D remains unclear. Germline CDR1 is SQVTM and CDR2 is ANQGSEA. This CDR3 is 12 amino acids long. V was cut by 4 bases and J by 3 bases, with 10 bases left in between. The CDR3 here is CSVAGPYYEQYF. Here the CDR3 DNA reads TGCAGCGTTGCCGGACCTTACTACGAGCAGTACTTC.

The chain carries TRBV10-3 and TRBJ2-7; TRBD2 agrees at 8 bases. The germline V gene encodes CDR1 ENHRY and CDR2 SYGVKD. The trim removed 3 bases at V and 3 bases at J, leaving 7 bases unmatched. The CDR3 is 15 residues long. CDR3 DNA sequence: TGTGCCATCAGTGACGACGGGAGGGCCCTCTACGAGCAGTACTTC. Protein sequence: CAISDDGRALYEQYF.

This chain joins TRBV19 and TRBJ2-6, with TRBD2 matching over 12 bases. Per germline, CDR1 LNHDA and CDR2 SQIVND (reference sequence). The CDR3 is 17 amino acids. The J segment lost 2 bases and the V segment lost 9 bases, leaving 8 bases of the junction unmatched. The DNA of the CDR3 is TGTGCCAGCCAACAGACTAGCGGGAGCCCTGGGGCCAACGTCCTGACTTTC. It is translated as CASQQTSGSPGANVLTF.

V and J are TRBV5-1 and TRBJ2-1; 8 bases map to TRBD2. The ends lost 4 bases at V and 0 bases at J; junction bases unmatched: 9. In germline, CDR1 is SGHRS, CDR2 YFSETQ. The CDR3 consists of 17 residues. CDR3 sequence: CASSSISGKSSYNEQFF. The CDR3 DNA is TGCGCCAGCAGCAGCATTAGCGGGAAGAGCTCCTACAATGAGCAGTTCTTC. Variable domain in full (rest from reference TRBV5-1 and TRBJ2-1): KAGVTQTPRYLIKTRGQQVTLSCSPISGHRSVSWYQQTPGQGLQFLFEYFSETQRNKGNFPGRFSGRQFSNSRSEMNVSTLELGDSALYLCASSSISGKSSYNEQFFGPGTRLTVL.

The V and J genes are TRBV7-9 and TRBJ2-5; D gene uncertain. There are 12 residues in the CDR3. Germline loops: CDR1 SEHNR, CDR2 FQNEAQ (reference sequence). Trimming cost V 3 bases and J 1 base, with 3 bases left between them. The CDR3 sequence: CASSFLQETQYF. CDR3 DNA sequence: TGTGCCAGCAGCTTCCTCCAAGAGACCCAGTACTTC.

V is TRBV2 and J is TRBJ2-5, with D hard to call. V was cut by 0 bases and J by 4 bases, with 6 bases left in between. The CDR3 spans 13 residues. Germline assignment: CDR1 SNHLY and CDR2 FYNNEI. The CDR3 loop reads CASSEATLETQYF. The CDR3 DNA sequence: TGTGCCAGCAGTGAAGCAACCCTAGAGACCCAGTACTTC. Using reference TRBV2 and TRBJ2-5 for the parts outside the CDR3, the full variable domain is EPEVTQTPSHQVTQMGQEVILRCVPISNHLYFYWYRQILGQKVEFLVSFYNNEISEKSEIFDDQFSVERPDGSNFTLKIRSTKLEDSAMYFCASSEATLETQYFGPGTRLLVL.

This clone was seen once. The chain has TRBV10-3 and TRBJ2-3; D not certain. Deletions cut 7 bases from V and 0 bases from J, with 11 bases between. Germline values: CDR1 ENHRY, CDR2 SYGVKD. The CDR3 extends over 14 amino acids. The CDR3 DNA follows: TGTGCCATCAAGGCGGAGAGTAGCACAGATACGCAGTATTTT. Its protein product is CAIKAESSTDTQYF.

The V gene is TRBV27, the J gene TRBJ1-4; D gene ambiguous. The V end lost 2 bases, the J end lost 10 bases, and 14 bases lay between the germline ends. The CDR3 loop spans 14 amino acids. Germline CDR1 is MNHEY and CDR2 is SMNVEV (reference sequence). The CDR3 reads CASSLRPVHGKLFF. CDR3 nucleotide sequence: TGTGCCAGCAGTTTACGACCCGTCCACGGAAAACTGTTTTTT. Together with reference TRBV27 and TRBJ1-4, the CDR3 gives the full variable domain: EAQVTQNPRYLITVTGKKLTVTCSQNMNHEYMSWYRQDPGLGLRQIYYSMNVEVTDKGDVPEGYKVSRKEKRNFPLILESPSPNQTSLYFCASSLRPVHGKLFFGSGTQLSVL.

This chain links TRBV30 with TRBJ1-1, with 9 nucleotides matching TRBD1. Per the germline V gene, CDR1 is GTSNPN and CDR2 is SVGIG (reference sequence). The CDR3 runs 13 residues. With 6 bases clipped from V and 10 bases from J, the junction kept 12 bases outside the gene matches. This chain's CDR3 is CACNGQGIDPAFF. The DNA for the CDR3 is TGTGCCTGTAACGGACAGGGGATAGATCCAGCTTTCTTT. Full variable domain (rest looked up from reference TRBV30 and TRBJ1-1): SQTIHQWPATLVQPVGSPLSLECTVEGTSNPNLYWYRQAAGRGLQLLFYSVGIGQISSEVPQNLSASRPQDRQFILSSKKLLLSDSGFYLCACNGQGIDPAFFGQGTRLTVV.

The J gene is TRBJ2-7, the V gene TRBV27; TRBD2 agrees at 12 bases. This CDR3 contains 15 residues. With V trimmed by 6 bases and J by 2 bases, 5 bases remained unmatched. Germline lookup yields CDR1 MNHEY and CDR2 SMNVEV (reference sequence). The CDR3 loop reads CASRTGLAGTYEQYF. The CDR3 DNA follows: TGTGCCAGCAGAACCGGACTAGCGGGAACCTACGAGCAGTACTTC.

This clone was recorded many times. The sample has other DNA sequences that encode this CDR3 too. The chain joins TRBV5-4 to TRBJ2-1; D gene unclear. The CDR3 totals 11 residues. Germline-derived CDR1 and CDR2 are SGHNT and YYREEE (reference sequence). Trimming cost V 2 bases and J 7 bases, with 4 bases left between them. The CDR3 is CASSFTNEQFF. Here the CDR3 DNA reads TGTGCCAGCAGCTTTACTAATGAGCAGTTCTTC.

The rearrangement joins TRBV7-9 to TRBJ1-4; D uncertain. The CDR3 consists of 16 residues. Trimming removed 1 base at V and 1 base at J, with 10 bases between. In germline, CDR1 is SEHNR, CDR2 FQNEAQ (reference sequence). CDR3 coding DNA: TGTGCCAGCAGCTTAGGCCCGACGGGAACTAATGAAAAACTGTTTTTT. Translation gives CASSLGPTGTNEKLFF.

The rearrangement links TRBV11-2 to TRBJ2-3; D is unresolved. Trimming stripped 4 bases from V and 4 bases from J, with 6 bases between. The CDR3 covers 12 residues. Germline CDR1 is SGHAT and CDR2 is FQNNGV. The CDR3 nucleotides read TGTGCCAGCAGCTCAAACTCAGATACGCAGTATTTT. Encoded protein: CASSSNSDTQYF.

Only one count was recorded for this clone. This chain uses TRBV29-1 with TRBJ2-3; either TRBD1 or TRBD2 may supply D (5 bases each). Per germline, CDR1 SQVTM and CDR2 ANQGSEA. The V and J ends lost 2 bases and 2 bases respectively, with 14 bases between them. The CDR3 is made up of 15 amino acids. Here the CDR3 reads CSVERLMGTTDTQYF. CDR3 in DNA: TGCAGCGTTGAAAGGCTAATGGGGACCACAGATACGCAGTATTTT.

The chain carries TRBV19 and TRBJ2-7; possibly TRBD1 for D (6 bases). The CDR3 is 12 residues long. The V gene's germline CDR1 is LNHDA and CDR2 SQIVND (reference sequence). V was shortened by 5 bases and J by 4 bases, with 9 bases between the two germline ends. The CDR3 protein is CASSGRGYEQYF. The CDR3 nucleotides are TGTGCCAGTAGTGGCAGGGGATACGAGCAGTACTTC.

The rearrangement links TRBV9 to TRBJ1-4; D uncertain. V lost 6 bases and J lost 8, with 17 bases in between. From germline, CDR1 is SGDLS and CDR2 YYNGEE. The CDR3 covers 14 residues. CDR3 DNA: TGTGCCAGCACCCCGGGTTTATTAAACGAAAAACTGTTTTTT. Translating gives CASTPGLLNEKLFF.

The chain employs TRBV6-6 and TRBJ2-1; 9 bases line up with TRBD1. Looked up from germline, CDR1 is MNHNY and CDR2 is SVGAGI (reference sequence). V gave up 1 base and J gave up 4 bases; unmatched junction bases: 2. CDR3 length equals 15 residues. The CDR3 loop reads CASSYLGQGYNEQFF. CDR3 nucleotides: TGTGCCAGCAGTTACTTGGGACAGGGTTACAATGAGCAGTTCTTC.

This chain uses TRBV2 with TRBJ1-5; no reliable D call. Deletions cut 8 bases from V and 3 bases from J, with 11 bases between. There are 13 residues in the CDR3. In germline, CDR1 is SNHLY, CDR2 FYNNEI. CDR3 loop: CASVPSFNQPQHF. DNA of the CDR3: TGTGCCAGCGTACCGAGTTTCAATCAGCCCCAGCATTTT.

The DNA of the CDR3 is TGCGCCAGCAGCCCAGTTGGGGGCACAGATACGCAGTATTTT. Translated: CASSPVGGTDTQYF. The V gene is TRBV4-1, the J gene TRBJ2-3; no firm D call. Germline V CDR1 and CDR2: MGHRA, YSYEKL. The CDR3 consists of 14 residues. V lost 4 bases to trimming and J lost 1 base, with 9 bases between them.

Only one count was recorded for this clone. The chain is built from TRBV28 and TRBJ2-1; TRBD1 might be the D (6 bases). The V end lost 1 base, the J end lost 8 bases, and 15 bases lay between the germline ends. The germline V gene has CDR1 MDHEN and CDR2 SYDVKM. This CDR3 is built from 15 residues. The CDR3 nucleotides read TGTGCCAGCAGTTTATTAGGGTCAGGGGTCGATGAGCAGTTCTTC. It translates to CASSLLGSGVDEQFF.

In its sample, this clone was seen a few times. The chain is built from TRBV7-9 and TRBJ2-7; 7 bases align to TRBD1. The germline gives CDR1 SEHNR, CDR2 FQNEAQ (reference sequence). This CDR3 contains 15 residues. Losses at the gene ends were 5 bases for V and 0 bases for J; bases not matched to a gene: 7. The CDR3 protein is CASSRGQAASYEQYF. The CDR3, as DNA: TGTGCCAGCAGCCGCGGACAGGCCGCCTCCTACGAGCAGTACTTC.

The rearrangement joins TRBV6-4 to TRBJ1-2; D remains ambiguous. The CDR3 loop spans 13 amino acids. Germline lookup yields CDR1 MRHNA and CDR2 SNTAGT. V was pared by 4 bases and J by 6 bases, with 12 bases between. In DNA form, the CDR3 reads TGTGCCAGCAGTGCCCGATCCCGCCATGGCTACACCTTC. It is translated as CASSARSRHGYTF.

CDR3 nucleotides: TGTGCCAGTAGTATCCCCCCCTACAATGAGCAGTTCTTC. As protein: CASSIPPYNEQFF. The V gene is TRBV19, the J gene TRBJ2-1; D ambiguous. The CDR3 runs to 13 residues. Trimming removed 3 bases at V and 2 bases at J, with 5 bases between. CDR1 is LNHDA and CDR2 is SQIVND in the germline V gene (reference sequence).

The chain employs TRBV6-5 and TRBJ2-7; 7 nucleotides align to TRBD1. The CDR3 sequence is 13 residues long. Germline lookup yields CDR1 MNHEY and CDR2 SVGAGI. V lost 2 bases, J lost 3 bases, and 1 base stayed unmatched. This CDR3 is CASSYRDSYEQYF. Here the CDR3 DNA reads TGTGCCAGCAGTTACCGGGACAGCTACGAGCAGTACTTC.

This clone showed up just a few times. CDR3 amino acids: CASSERLAGYEQYF. CDR3 nucleotides: TGTGCCAGCAGTGAGAGACTAGCGGGGTACGAGCAGTACTTC. The genes are TRBV2 and TRBJ2-7, with TRBD2 matching 11 bases. The CDR3 loop spans 14 amino acids. The V gene's germline CDR1 is SNHLY and CDR2 FYNNEI. J was trimmed by 4 bases and V by 3 bases; bases with no gene match: 2.

This rearrangement joins TRBV5-1 to TRBJ2-7, with 10 bases matching TRBD2. J was trimmed by 4 bases and V by 4 bases; bases with no gene match: 2. The CDR3 is 13 amino acids. The germline V gene encodes CDR1 SGHRS and CDR2 YFSETQ. The CDR3 region has the DNA TGCGCCAGCAGCCGGACTAGCGGTTACGAGCAGTACTTC. It specifies CASSRTSGYEQYF.